This TCR beta chain emerged from a study of technical replicates of blood from four donors. V lost 0 bases, J lost 8 bases, and 14 bases lay in between. The germline gives CDR1 SGDLS, CDR2 YYNGEE. The CDR3 has 15 residues. Generated by immunoSEQ multiplex PCR, the TCRdb table keeps only in-frame clones and is missing some. The table includes 65,000 to 90,000 clones, 85% to 95% detected once. V usage is TRBV9 and J usage is TRBJ1-4; D possibly corresponds to TRBD1 (6 bases). Source material: T cells isolated from PBMCs. The clonotype comes from a human donor in good health. CDR3 amino acids: CASSVEVSRGEKLFF. The CDR3 coding sequence is TGTGCCAGCAGCGTAGAGGTGAGCAGGGGAGAAAAACTGTTTTTT.